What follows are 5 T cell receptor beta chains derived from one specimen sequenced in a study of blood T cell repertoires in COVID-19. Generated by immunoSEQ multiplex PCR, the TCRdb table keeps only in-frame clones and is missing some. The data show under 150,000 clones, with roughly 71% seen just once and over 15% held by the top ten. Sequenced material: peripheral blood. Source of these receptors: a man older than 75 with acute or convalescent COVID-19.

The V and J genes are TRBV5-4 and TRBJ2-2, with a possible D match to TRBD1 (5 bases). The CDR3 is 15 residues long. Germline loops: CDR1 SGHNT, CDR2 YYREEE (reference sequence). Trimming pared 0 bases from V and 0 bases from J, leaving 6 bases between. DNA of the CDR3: TGTGCCAGCAGCTTGGGGACACCGAACACCGGGGAGCTGTTTTTT. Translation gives CASSLGTPNTGELFF.

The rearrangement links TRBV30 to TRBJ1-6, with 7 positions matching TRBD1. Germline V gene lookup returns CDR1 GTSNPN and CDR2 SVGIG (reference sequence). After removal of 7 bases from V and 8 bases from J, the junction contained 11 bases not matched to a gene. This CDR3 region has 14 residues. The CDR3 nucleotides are TGTGCCTTCCTACGACAGGGACGTTATTCACCCCTCCACTTT. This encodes CAFLRQGRYSPLHF.

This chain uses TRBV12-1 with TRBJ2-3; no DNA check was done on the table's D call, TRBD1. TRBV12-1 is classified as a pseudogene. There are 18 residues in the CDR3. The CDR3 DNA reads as TGTGCCAGCAGCCCGTCTAATGTACGGGACAGGGGGCCAGATACGCAGTATTTT. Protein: CASSPSNVRDRGPDTQYF.

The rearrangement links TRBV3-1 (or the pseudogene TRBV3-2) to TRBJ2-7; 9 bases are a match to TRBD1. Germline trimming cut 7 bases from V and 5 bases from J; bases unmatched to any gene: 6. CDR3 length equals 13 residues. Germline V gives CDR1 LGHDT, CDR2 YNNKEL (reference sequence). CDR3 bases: TGTGCCAGCAAAAGGGGACAGGGCCACGAGCAGTACTTC. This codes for CASKRGQGHEQYF.

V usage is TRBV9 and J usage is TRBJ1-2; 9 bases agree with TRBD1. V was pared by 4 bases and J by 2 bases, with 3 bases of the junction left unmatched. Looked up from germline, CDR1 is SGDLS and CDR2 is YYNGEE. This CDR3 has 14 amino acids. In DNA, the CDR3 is TGTGCCAGCAGCCCCGGACAGGGGAACTATGGCTACACCTTC. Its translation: CASSPGQGNYGYTF.